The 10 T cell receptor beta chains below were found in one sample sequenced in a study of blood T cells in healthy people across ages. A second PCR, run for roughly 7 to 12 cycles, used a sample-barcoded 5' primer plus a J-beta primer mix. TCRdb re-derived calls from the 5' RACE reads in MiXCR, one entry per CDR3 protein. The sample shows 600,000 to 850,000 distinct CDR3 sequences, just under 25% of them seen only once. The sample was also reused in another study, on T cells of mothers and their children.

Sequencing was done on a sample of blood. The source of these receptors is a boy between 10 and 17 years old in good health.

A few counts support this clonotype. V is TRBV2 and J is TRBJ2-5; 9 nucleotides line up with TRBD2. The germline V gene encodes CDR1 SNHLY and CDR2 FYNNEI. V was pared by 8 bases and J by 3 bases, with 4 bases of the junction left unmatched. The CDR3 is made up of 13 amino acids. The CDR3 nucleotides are TGTGCCAGCTCGAAGCGGGGGGAAGAGACCCAGTACTTC. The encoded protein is CASSKRGEETQYF.

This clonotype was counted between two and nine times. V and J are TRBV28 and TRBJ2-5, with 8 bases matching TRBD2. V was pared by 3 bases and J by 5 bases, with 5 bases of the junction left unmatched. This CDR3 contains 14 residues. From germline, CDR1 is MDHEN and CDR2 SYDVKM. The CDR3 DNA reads TGTGCCAGCAGTTTGGCGGGAGGTTGGGAGACCCAGTACTTC. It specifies CASSLAGGWETQYF.

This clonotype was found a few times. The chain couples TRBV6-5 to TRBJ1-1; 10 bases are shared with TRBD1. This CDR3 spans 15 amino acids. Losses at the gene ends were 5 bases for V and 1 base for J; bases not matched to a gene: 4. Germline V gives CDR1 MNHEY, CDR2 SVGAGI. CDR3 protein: CASSRDRGTNTEAFF. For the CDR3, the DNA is TGTGCCAGCAGTCGGGACAGGGGAACGAACACTGAAGCTTTCTTT.

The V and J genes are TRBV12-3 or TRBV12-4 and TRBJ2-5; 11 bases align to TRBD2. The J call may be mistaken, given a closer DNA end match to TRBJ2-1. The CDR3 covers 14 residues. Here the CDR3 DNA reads TGTGCCAGCAGTGCGACTAGCGGGAAAGATGAGCAGTTCTTC. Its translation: CASSATSGKDEQFF.

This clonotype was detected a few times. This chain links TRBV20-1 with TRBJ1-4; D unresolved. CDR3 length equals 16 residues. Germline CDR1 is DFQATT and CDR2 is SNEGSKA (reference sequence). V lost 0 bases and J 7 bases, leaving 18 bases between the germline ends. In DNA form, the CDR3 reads TGCAGTGCTAGAGATAGCCGCTTCCCCAAGACTGAAAAACTGTTTTTT. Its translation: CSARDSRFPKTEKLFF.

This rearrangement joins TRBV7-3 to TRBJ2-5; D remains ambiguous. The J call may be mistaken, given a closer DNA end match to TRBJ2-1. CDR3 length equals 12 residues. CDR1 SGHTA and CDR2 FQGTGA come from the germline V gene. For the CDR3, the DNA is TGTGCCAGCAGCTCCGACCTAAATGAGCAGTTCTTC. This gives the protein CASSSDLNEQFF.

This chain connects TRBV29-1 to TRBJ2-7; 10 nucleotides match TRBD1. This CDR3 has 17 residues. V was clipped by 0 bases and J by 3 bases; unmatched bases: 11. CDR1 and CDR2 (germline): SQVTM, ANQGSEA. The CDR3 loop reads CSVEDQVDRGRGYEQYF. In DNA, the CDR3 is TGCAGCGTTGAAGATCAGGTCGACAGGGGGCGAGGCTACGAGCAGTACTTC.

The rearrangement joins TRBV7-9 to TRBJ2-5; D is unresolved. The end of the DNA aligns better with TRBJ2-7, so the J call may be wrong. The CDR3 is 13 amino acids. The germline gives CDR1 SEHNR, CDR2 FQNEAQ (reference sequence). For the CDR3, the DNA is TGTGCCAGCAGCTTACTTGGGGACTACGAGCAGTACTTC. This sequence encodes CASSLLGDYEQYF.

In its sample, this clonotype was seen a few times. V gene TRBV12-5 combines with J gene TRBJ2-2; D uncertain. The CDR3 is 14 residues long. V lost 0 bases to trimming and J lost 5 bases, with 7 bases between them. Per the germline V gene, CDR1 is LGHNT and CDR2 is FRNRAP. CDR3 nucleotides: TGTGCTAGTGGTTTGGTAGCCGGAACCGGGGAGCTGTTTTTT. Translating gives CASGLVAGTGELFF.

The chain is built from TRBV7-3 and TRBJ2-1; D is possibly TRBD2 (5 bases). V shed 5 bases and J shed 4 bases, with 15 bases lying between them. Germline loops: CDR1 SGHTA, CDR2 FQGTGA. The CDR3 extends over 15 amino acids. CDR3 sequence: CASSPTKAGYNEQFF. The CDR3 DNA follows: TGTGCCAGCAGCCCGACTAAAGCCGGGTACAATGAGCAGTTCTTC.